These T cell receptor beta chains were read from a single sample in a study of T-cell reconstitution after alpha-beta-depleted transplantation in children. Each CDR3 protein gets one entry after TCRdb re-called the PCR reads with MiXCR. The table includes approximately 230,000 distinct CDR3 sequences, under 30% detected once. Material: PBMCs, obtained before TCRalphabeta/CD19-depleted stem cell transplant. These receptors originate from a girl aged 2 to 10 with Fanconi anemia, due to receive a stem cell transplant. The CDR3 runs from the conserved cysteine through the conserved F or W. The D gene is left open where the match is weak. Not every row has a clone size; where given, it reads once, few, many or a size class.

V	size	J	D	DNA	CDR3
TRBV12-3/TRBV12-4	many	TRBJ2-1	TRBD1	TGTGCCAGCAGGGGGACAGGGAAAGACAATGAGCAGTTCTTC	CASRGTGKDNEQFF
TRBV12-3/TRBV12-4	NA	TRBJ2-4	TRBD2	TGTGCCAGCAGCATGACTAGCGGGTTAGCCAAAAACATTCAGTACTTC	CASSMTSGLAKNIQYF
TRBV7-2	NA	TRBJ2-2	NA	TGTGCCAGCAGCTTAGCGGTCAACACCGGGGAGCTGTTTTTT	CASSLAVNTGELFF
TRBV21-1	few	TRBJ2-4	NA	TGTGCCAGCAGCAAAGACTCGGGTCGGCTAGCCAAAAACATTCAGTACTTC	CASSKDSGRLAKNIQYF
TRBV24-1	many	TRBJ2-1	TRBD2	TGTGCCACCAGTGACTCTGGACTAGCGGGAGGCCCTAGGTATGAGCAGTTCTTC	CATSDSGLAGGPRYEQFF
TRBV20-1	many	TRBJ2-3	NA	TGCAGTGCTATATCTTACACCTCGCGCACAGATACGCAGTATTTT	CSAISYTSRTDTQYF
TRBV20-1	few	TRBJ2-7	NA	TGCAGTGCTAGGTCTCCCATCCGGTACGAGCAGTACTTC	CSARSPIRYEQYF
TRBV20-1	many	TRBJ1-1	NA	TGCAGTGCTAGTCGGGGGGCGAACACTGAAGCTTTCTTT	CSASRGANTEAFF
TRBV7-2	NA	TRBJ2-5	TRBD2	TGTGCCAGCAGCTTCAGGGCTAGCGGGAGCGTAGGAGAGACCCAGTACTTC	CASSFRASGSVGETQYF
TRBV6-4	NA	TRBJ1-5	TRBD1	TGTGCCAGCGAATTGAGGTACCGGGACAGAAACAATCAGCCCCAGCATTTT	CASELRYRDRNNQPQHF
TRBV7-3	many	TRBJ2-3	TRBD2	TGTGCCAGCAGCTTAACCCCTTTTATCAGCGGGGGCACAGATACGCAGTATTTT	CASSLTPFISGGTDTQYF
TRBV20-1	NA	TRBJ2-3	NA	TGCAGTGCAAGACCCATCTACAGGATAGATACGCAGTATTTT	CSARPIYRIDTQYF
TRBV25-1	NA	TRBJ1-6	NA	TGTGCCAGCCAATATAATAATTCACCCCTCCACTTT	CASQYNNSPLHF
TRBV5-1	few	TRBJ2-1	TRBD2	TGCGCCAGCAGCTTGTCGGCGGGGGGCTACAATGAGCAGTTCTTC	CASSLSAGGYNEQFF
TRBV20-1	NA	TRBJ2-1	NA	TGCAGTGCTAGTCTGGGGGACTATGAGCAGTTCTTC	CSASLGDYEQFF
TRBV29-1	few	TRBJ1-2	TRBD1	TGCAGCGTTCGGACAGGAGGGAACTATGGCTACACCTTC	CSVRTGGNYGYTF
TRBV20-1	many	TRBJ2-7	TRBD2	TGCAGTGCTAGTGGAGCGGGGGGCCAGACCTACGAGCAGTACTTC	CSASGAGGQTYEQYF
TRBV6-5	many	TRBJ2-1	TRBD1	TGTGCCAGCAGTTTTCCGGGACCGGGACAGGGCAGAATCTATGAGCAGTTCTTC	CASSFPGPGQGRIYEQFF
TRBV20-1	few	TRBJ2-2	NA	TGCAGTGCTCACGGGGGGCCCATGGTCGGGGAGCTGTTTTTT	CSAHGGPMVGELFF
TRBV29-1	NA	TRBJ2-4	NA	TGCAGCGTTGAGGACGGATACGGACTAGCCAAAAACATTCAGTACTTC	CSVEDGYGLAKNIQYF
TRBV29-1	NA	TRBJ1-1	NA	TGCAGCGTTGAACGGGGGCAGAACACTGAAGCTTTCTTT	CSVERGQNTEAFF
TRBV20-1	NA	TRBJ1-2	TRBD1	TGCAGTGCTCTGACAGGGTTGGCTAACTATGGCTACACCTTC	CSALTGLANYGYTF
TRBV7-9	many	TRBJ1-2	NA	TGTGCCAGCAGCTTAGTTATCAGGGATAACTATGGCTACACCTTC	CASSLVIRDNYGYTF
TRBV29-1	many	TRBJ2-5	TRBD2	TGCAGCGTTGGGGTAGCGGGGGGCCAAGAGACCCAGTACTTC	CSVGVAGGQETQYF
TRBV24-1	NA	TRBJ2-5	TRBD2	TGTGCCACCAGTGATTTGGCAGGGAGGGCCCAGTACTTC	CATSDLAGRAQYF
TRBV29-1	few	TRBJ2-5	TRBD2	TGCAGCGTTGTCCTATGGGGGACTAGCAAAGAGACCCAGTACTTC	CSVVLWGTSKETQYF
TRBV29-1	NA	TRBJ2-1	NA	TGCAGCGTTCCTACAGGGAGGGGGTCGCAGTTCTTC	CSVPTGRGSQFF
TRBV29-1	NA	TRBJ2-3	NA	TGCAGCGTTGGTGGGAGTGTAACAGATACGCAGTATTTT	CSVGGSVTDTQYF
TRBV29-1	few	TRBJ1-2	NA	TGCAGCGTTGTGGGGGGCAGCAACTATGGCTACACCTTC	CSVVGGSNYGYTF
TRBV7-2	many	TRBJ2-3	NA	TGTGCCAGCAGCTTAGCGTCGGGACCCCCAGTAGATACGCAGTATTTT	CASSLASGPPVDTQYF
TRBV30	many	TRBJ2-7	TRBD2	TGTGCCTGGAGGCGGGAGGCCTACGAGCAGTACTTC	CAWRREAYEQYF
TRBV12-3/TRBV12-4	many	TRBJ2-1	NA	TGTGCCAGCAGGGGACAACTAGGCAATGAGCAGTTCTTC	CASRGQLGNEQFF
TRBV11-2	few	TRBJ2-1	TRBD1	TGTGCCAGCAGCGTCCGGGACAGGGGCTACAATGAGCAGTTCTTC	CASSVRDRGYNEQFF
TRBV29-1	few	TRBJ2-1	NA	TGCAGCGTTGGGACCACCTACAATGAGCAGTTCTTC	CSVGTTYNEQFF
TRBV20-1	many	TRBJ2-5	NA	TGCAGTGCTAGAATAACAGGGGTCGGGCGGGGGACCCAGTACTTC	CSARITGVGRGTQYF
TRBV12-3/TRBV12-4	many	TRBJ2-5	NA	TGTGCCAGCAGTCGATCTAGTGAGGAGACCCAGTACTTC	CASSRSSEETQYF
TRBV5-1	many	TRBJ1-6	TRBD1	TGCGCCAGCAGCTTGGCCAGGAGGGGGCTTTCACCCCTCCACTTT	CASSLARRGLSPLHF
TRBV25-1	few	TRBJ2-3	NA	TGTGCCAGCAGTCCAGGGGTGGTCGCAGATACGCAGTATTTT	CASSPGVVADTQYF
TRBV6-2/TRBV6-3	NA	TRBJ2-2	NA	TGTGCCAACCGGGACAGCGGGACCGGGGAGCTGTTTTTT	CANRDSGTGELFF
TRBV7-2	many	TRBJ2-3	NA	TGTGCCAGCAGTCCTAGACCTCCCCTCCCTAATACGCAGTATTTT	CASSPRPPLPNTQYF
TRBV5-1	few	TRBJ2-1	TRBD2	TGCGCCAGCAGCTCGGGACTAGCGGGAGGGCCAAACAATGAGCAGTTCTTC	CASSSGLAGGPNNEQFF
TRBV20-1	NA	TRBJ2-3	NA	TGCAGTGCTAGACTCCACCCAGTCACAGATACGCAGTATTTT	CSARLHPVTDTQYF
TRBV20-1	NA	TRBJ2-7	NA	TGCAGTGCTAGTCGACAGGCAGCTTCCGAGCAGTACTTC	CSASRQAASEQYF
TRBV20-1	NA	TRBJ2-7	TRBD2	TGCAGTGTAAAAGCGGGGAGCTCCTACGAGCAGTACTTC	CSVKAGSSYEQYF
TRBV20-1	few	TRBJ2-7	NA	TGCAGTGCTAGAACAGCCTCCAGGGAGCAGTACTTC	CSARTASREQYF
TRBV25-1	few	TRBJ2-1	TRBD1	TGTGCCAGCAGTGAACCGGGACAGGGTATGGATGAGCAGTTCTTC	CASSEPGQGMDEQFF
TRBV12-3/TRBV12-4	many	TRBJ2-5	NA	TGTGCCAGCACTTCGGCCAGGGCCTTTCAAGAGACCCAGTACTTC	CASTSARAFQETQYF
TRBV28	once	TRBJ1-6	TRBD1	TGTGCCAGCAGTCAAATTGAGGGACAGGGGTATTCACCCCTCCACTTT	CASSQIEGQGYSPLHF
TRBV9	many	TRBJ2-1	TRBD2	TGTGCCAGCAGCGTAAAGGGCGGGAGGGATGAGCAGTTCTTC	CASSVKGGRDEQFF
TRBV28	NA	TRBJ2-1	TRBD2	TGTGCCAGCAGTTGGGGAAGCGGGGGGACAGCTGAGCAGTTCTTC	CASSWGSGGTAEQFF
TRBV7-3	few	TRBJ2-5	NA	TGTGCCAGCAGCTTAATGCCGGGCCTAGAGACCCAGTACTTC	CASSLMPGLETQYF